These 12 T cell receptor beta chains were sequenced from one sample in a study of spatial heterogeneity in lung cancer. The time point denotes: sample taken at primary tumor resection. Sequencing covered unsorted whole RNA taken from tumor, nontumor lung or frozen PBMC. In TCRdb, the 5' RACE reads were re-called with MiXCR into one record per CDR3 protein. The sample has about 38,000 distinct CDR3 sequences; around 7.5% are singletons. This sample comprised PBMCs, obtained at surgery. Source of these receptors: a male donor with early-stage non-small cell lung cancer.

This clonotype was detected ten times or more. CDR3 loop: CASTIGDQPQHF. CDR3 nucleotides: TGTGCCAGCACCATAGGGGATCAGCCCCAGCATTTT. The gene calls are TRBV7-9 and TRBJ1-5, with D perhaps matching TRBD1 (5 bases). V lost 7 bases and J lost 5, with 9 bases in between. The CDR3 sequence is 12 residues long. CDR1 is SEHNR, CDR2 FQNEAQ, per germline (reference sequence).

This clonotype was counted at least ten times. The chain carries TRBV28 and TRBJ1-1; no reliable D call. This CDR3 has 12 amino acids. V lost 5 bases, J lost 1 base, and 5 bases lay in between. The germline V gene has CDR1 MDHEN and CDR2 SYDVKM. CDR3 sequence reads: CASSLPNTEAFF. CDR3 in DNA: TGTGCCAGCAGTCTCCCGAACACTGAAGCTTTCTTT.

The chain uses TRBV11-3 and TRBJ2-7; 8 nucleotides agree with TRBD2. With V trimmed by 6 bases and J by 0 bases, 4 bases remained unmatched. The germline V gene has CDR1 SGHNT and CDR2 YENEEA. The CDR3 extends over 14 amino acids. CDR3 loop: CASSGGRFSYEQYV. CDR3 coding DNA: TGTGCCAGCAGTGGCGGGAGGTTCTCCTACGAGCAGTACGTC.

This clonotype was observed many times. The chain recombines TRBV25-1 with TRBJ1-1, with TRBD1 as a possible D gene (6 bases). CDR3 length: 13 residues. The V gene lost 8 bases and the J gene lost 5 bases, with 15 bases spanning the gap. Per the germline V gene, CDR1 is MGHDK and CDR2 is SYGVNS. The CDR3 DNA reads TGTGCCAGCGTCAAACAGGGAAGGACTGAAGCTTTCTTT. Translation gives CASVKQGRTEAFF.

This clonotype showed up many times. The chain carries TRBV20-1 and TRBJ1-5; D perhaps matches TRBD1 (6 bases). Trimming left V 1 base short and J 7 bases short, with 14 bases between. From germline, CDR1 is DFQATT and CDR2 SNEGSKA (reference sequence). The CDR3 runs 14 residues. CDR3 sequence reads: CSARAGQFAQPQHF. The CDR3, as DNA: TGCAGTGCTAGAGCCGGACAGTTTGCCCAGCCCCAGCATTTT.

This clonotype has at least ten counts. The chain couples TRBV15 to TRBJ2-3, with 10 bases aligning to TRBD1. V trimming: 4 bases; J trimming: 2 bases; junction bases outside the gene matches: 6. The CDR3 extends over 16 amino acids. The V gene's germline CDR1 is LNHNV and CDR2 YYDKDF (reference sequence). CDR3 protein: CATSTTTGGFTDTQYF. Here the CDR3 DNA reads TGTGCCACCAGCACAACGACAGGGGGCTTCACAGATACGCAGTATTTT.

This clonotype was counted many times. The chain couples TRBV29-1 to TRBJ1-1; D is unresolved. Looked up from germline, CDR1 is SQVTM and CDR2 is ANQGSEA. The length of the CDR3 is 14 residues. V was clipped by 3 bases and J by 0 bases, with 11 bases between them. CDR3 DNA sequence: TGCAGCGTTGACACCGAGACACTGAACACTGAAGCTTTCTTT. It encodes CSVDTETLNTEAFF.

This chain joins TRBV9 and TRBJ1-1; the D is unclear. The V end was cut by 0 bases, the J end by 1 base, with 4 bases between. From germline, CDR1 is SGDLS and CDR2 YYNGEE. The length of the CDR3 is 13 residues. The CDR3 spells CASSVASNTEAFF. In DNA, the CDR3 is TGTGCCAGCAGCGTAGCCTCGAACACTGAAGCTTTCTTT.

This clonotype was seen a handful of times. The CDR3 region has the DNA TGTGCCAGCAGCTTAAATAGCGGGGGGCCGGAGACCCAGTACTTC. Its translation is CASSLNSGGPETQYF. This chain uses TRBV5-4 with TRBJ2-5; 10 nucleotides match TRBD2. The CDR3 totals 15 residues. V shed 2 bases and J 5 bases; nucleotides not matched to a gene: 6. Germline values: CDR1 SGHNT, CDR2 YYREEE (reference sequence).

This clonotype was recorded many times. The rearrangement uses TRBV25-1 and TRBJ2-7; 11 bases align to TRBD1. This CDR3 is built from 16 residues. Germline-derived CDR1 and CDR2 are MGHDK and SYGVNS. The V and J ends lost 4 bases and 3 bases, in that order; junction bases with no gene match: 8. CDR3 DNA sequence: TGTGCCAGCAGTGGCCCCCGGACAGGGGGCCTCTACGAGCAGTACTTC. Amino acids: CASSGPRTGGLYEQYF.

This clonotype was recorded many times. The chain has TRBV7-9 and TRBJ1-4; D perhaps matches TRBD1 (5 bases). The length of the CDR3 is 14 residues. Trimming took off 3 bases at V and 8 bases at J, with 13 bases between the two ends. The germline V gene has CDR1 SEHNR and CDR2 FQNEAQ (reference sequence). CDR3 bases: TGTGCCAGCAGCTTGGGGACCGGGGAAGAAAAACTGTTTTTT. It yields the protein CASSLGTGEEKLFF.

The chain joins TRBV20-1 to TRBJ1-2; a weak D match, TRBD1 (5 bases). The germline V and J ends were trimmed by 3 bases and 7 bases, with 18 bases remaining between them. The CDR3 is made up of 14 amino acids. CDR1 is DFQATT and CDR2 is SNEGSKA in the germline V gene (reference sequence). The CDR3 coding sequence is TGCAGTGCTAGGGTCCGGGAGGGGATTGTTGGCTACACCTTC. Encoded protein: CSARVREGIVGYTF.